The following is a T cell receptor beta chain sequence with its context. Its antigen is unidentified. With V trimmed by 4 bases and J by 5 bases, 5 bases remained unmatched. Looked up from germline, CDR1 is SGHTA and CDR2 is FQGNSA. The CDR3 is made up of 14 amino acids. This sample was taken from a study of STAT3 mutations in large granular lymphocyte leukemia. Whole-study results and caveats: Variable sampling intervals and differing treatment regimens complicated linking therapy response to TCR clonal burden changes. Some patients had dominant TCR clones larger than their STAT3 mutant burden. TCR clonotype switching after therapy occurred in 6 of 18 patients. Every T-LGLL patient had at least one immunodominant TCRbeta clonotype.

This table comes from immunoSEQ multiplex PCR, and its TCRdb copy is limited to in-frame clones, with some not included. The sample holds 9,500 to 12,000 clones, approximately 85% seen once. Specimen: peripheral blood mononuclear cells. The chain recombines TRBV7-2 with TRBJ2-1; 7 nucleotides line up with TRBD2. This receptor was taken from a man of 80 years or more with T-cell large granular lymphocyte leukemia. Some clones in this sample may be carry-over from other donors' samples. CDR3 bases: TGTGCCAGCAGCTACCGGGACTACGACAATGAGCAGTTCTTC. This sequence encodes CASSYRDYDNEQFF.